This TCR beta chain was captured in a study of cytomegalovirus exposure and HLA in healthy donors. Regarding this clone: The antigen remains unidentified.

60 Vbeta and 13 Jbeta primers were used in PCR. The authors' processing: It was a later analysis that counted tens of millions of unique TCR beta chains, of which approximately 11 million were shared. The repertoire was sequenced with immunoSEQ multiplex PCR; TCRdb's copy has only in-frame clones and lacks some. The V and J calls and clone size were taken over from that table, and D and trimming were inferred from the DNA. The top ten hold roughly 1.9% of the sample, which has about 67,000 clones, about two thirds seen once. Study-level results: Earlier analysis found most TCR beta V segments productive about 87% or about 30% of the time. Some TCR beta chains (roughly 150 of them) were listed as cytomegalovirus-associated.

The sample was PBMCs. The TCR sequence derives from a woman in her twenties or thirties in good health and CMV-seronegative.

CDR3 region: CASSIQGTLTDTQYF. CDR3 DNA sequence: TGTGCCAGCAGTATACAGGGGACCCTCACAGATACGCAGTATTTT. This chain joins TRBV6-1 and TRBJ2-3, with 7 nucleotides matching TRBD1. The CDR3 is made up of 15 amino acids. CDR1 is MNHNS, CDR2 SASEGT, per germline. V was pared by 5 bases and J by 2 bases, with 7 bases of the junction left unmatched.